A selection of T cell receptor beta chains follows, all from one sample in a study of Ad26.COV2.S vaccination and SARS-CoV-2 variants. The protocol was immunoSEQ multiplex PCR, while the TCRdb copy is restricted to in-frame clones and leaves out a portion. This table holds about 420,000 clones, 70% to 90% found once. Sequenced here: peripheral blood, sampled in a trial of Ad26.COV2.S vaccine versus placebo. These receptors originate from a person aged 18 to 65 who received the Ad26.COV2.S COVID-19 vaccine or a placebo. Both conserved end residues are part of each CDR3. The order of the fields is J gene, V gene, D gene, clone size, CDR3 protein, CDR3 DNA. A D gene is named only where the DNA matches it firmly. Rows may omit the clone size; those that give it use once, few, many or a size class.

j_gene: TRBJ2-2; v_gene: TRBV7-8; d_gene: TRBD2; abundance: -; CDR3aa: CASSSLAGGRLAGELFF; CDR3nt: TGTGCCAGCAGTTCTCTAGCGGGGGGCCGCCTGGCCGGGGAGCTGTTTTTT
j_gene: TRBJ1-2; v_gene: TRBV28; d_gene: -; abundance: -; CDR3aa: CASSTDGGRSGYTF; CDR3nt: TGTGCCAGCAGTACGGACGGCGGTCGTAGTGGCTACACCTTC
j_gene: TRBJ2-6; v_gene: TRBV4-3; d_gene: TRBD2; abundance: -; CDR3aa: CASSNWLAGGPGSSGANVLTF; CDR3nt: TGCGCCAGCAGCAACTGGCTAGCGGGGGGGCCCGGTAGTTCTGGGGCCAACGTCCTGACTTTC
j_gene: TRBJ2-1; v_gene: TRBV7-6; d_gene: -; abundance: -; CDR3aa: CASSSSGEQFF; CDR3nt: TGTGCCAGCAGCTCGTCAGGTGAGCAGTTCTTC
j_gene: TRBJ1-1; v_gene: TRBV12-3/TRBV12-4; d_gene: -; abundance: -; CDR3aa: CASSLGLNTEAFF; CDR3nt: TGTGCCAGCAGTTTAGGCTTGAACACTGAAGCTTTCTTT
j_gene: TRBJ2-2; v_gene: TRBV7-3; d_gene: -; abundance: -; CDR3aa: CASSSQGFTGELFF; CDR3nt: TGTGCCAGCAGCTCCCAGGGGTTCACCGGGGAGCTGTTTTTT
j_gene: TRBJ1-5; v_gene: TRBV19; d_gene: -; abundance: few; CDR3aa: CASSEGTYYSNQPQHF; CDR3nt: TGTGCCAGTAGCGAAGGGACATACTATAGCAATCAGCCCCAGCATTTT
j_gene: TRBJ1-2; v_gene: TRBV24-1; d_gene: -; abundance: once; CDR3aa: CATSDPGRSYGYTF; CDR3nt: TGTGCCACCAGTGACCCAGGACGGAGCTATGGCTACACCTTC
j_gene: TRBJ2-7; v_gene: TRBV13; d_gene: -; abundance: -; CDR3aa: CASSSLSGTTREQYF; CDR3nt: TGTGCCAGCAGCTCGTTGTCCGGGACAACCCGGGAGCAGTACTTC
j_gene: TRBJ1-5; v_gene: TRBV30; d_gene: -; abundance: -; CDR3aa: CAWSVGAGNQPQHF; CDR3nt: TGTGCCTGGAGTGTGGGGGCTGGCAATCAGCCCCAGCATTTT
j_gene: TRBJ1-1; v_gene: TRBV5-1; d_gene: TRBD1; abundance: -; CDR3aa: CASSGGTVNTEAFF; CDR3nt: TGCGCCAGCAGCGGCGGGACAGTGAACACTGAAGCTTTCTTT
j_gene: TRBJ2-2; v_gene: TRBV5-4; d_gene: -; abundance: -; CDR3aa: CASSRNTGELFF; CDR3nt: TGTGCCAGCAGCCGGAACACCGGGGAGCTGTTTTTT
j_gene: TRBJ2-1; v_gene: TRBV5-1; d_gene: TRBD1; abundance: few; CDR3aa: CASSLGQGAYNEQFF; CDR3nt: TGCGCCAGCAGCTTGGGACAGGGGGCCTACAATGAGCAGTTCTTC
j_gene: TRBJ2-7; v_gene: TRBV28; d_gene: TRBD1; abundance: -; CDR3aa: CASSKRTGSYEQYF; CDR3nt: TGTGCCAGCAGTAAAAGGACAGGGTCCTACGAGCAGTACTTC